A selection of T cell receptor beta chains follows, all from one sample in a study of beta chain features in type 1 diabetes. Profiling relied on immunoSEQ multiplex PCR, and the TCRdb table lists in-frame clones only, not all of them. The data contain around 310,000 clones, approximately 10% of them seen just once; the ten biggest clones take up under 0.02%. Material: naive CD4+ T cells from blood. The receptors here all came from a woman aged 25 to 39 in good health. Each CDR3 is given with its conserved first and last residue.

j_gene | v_gene | CDR3aa
TRBJ2-3 | TRBV9 | CASSVKGQATDTQYF
TRBJ2-7 | TRBV28 | CASSPSSYEQYF
TRBJ2-1 | TRBV7-8 | CASSSTSGSSYNEQFF
TRBJ2-1 | TRBV4-2 | CASSQEDAGEGRFF
TRBJ2-6 | TRBV5-1 | CASSPNAGTADSGANVLTF
TRBJ2-5 | TRBV6-5 | CASSYELAGPGETQYF
TRBJ1-5 | TRBV19 | CASSRSPIGRYDQPQHF
TRBJ2-3 | TRBV18 | CASSPQAGTDTQYF
TRBJ2-1 | TRBV9 | CASSAPRATTDSSYNEQFF
TRBJ2-1 | TRBV30 | CASDRVDQVEQFF
TRBJ1-4 | TRBV7-2 | CASSSQSGANEKLFF
TRBJ2-7 | TRBV28 | CASSLDSPYEQYF
TRBJ2-1 | TRBV28 | CASTSNRGQFF
TRBJ2-7 | TRBV28 | CASSSPPRTSGYEQYF
TRBJ2-5 | TRBV7-2 | CASSSPGLAGGVEETQYF
TRBJ1-2 | TRBV7-9 | CASSLAFQAGARNGYTF
TRBJ2-7 | TRBV15 | CATSRDFSGGREQYF
TRBJ2-5 | TRBV10-3 | CAITGPQYF
TRBJ1-4 | TRBV7-9 | CASSYGQQIATNEKLFF
TRBJ1-5 | TRBV30 | CAWRAGNNQPQHF
TRBJ2-5 | TRBV5-1 | CASSFGSQETQYF
TRBJ2-1 | TRBV25-1 | CASSEYPGTGSEQFF
TRBJ2-3 | TRBV6-5 | CASSSETGRTDTQYF
TRBJ2-3 | TRBV11-2 | CASSLGRADTQYF
TRBJ2-5 | TRBV5-1 | CASSSTGDPFGTQYF
TRBJ1-5 | TRBV6-5 | CASSYSGQGDQPQHF
TRBJ2-7 | TRBV7-2 | CASSGGLDEQYF
TRBJ2-6 | TRBV21-1 | CASSCGAFLTF
TRBJ2-3 | TRBV5-4 | CASSWTSGASGTDTQYF
TRBJ2-1 | TRBV5-1 | CASSLVLRDVNEQFF
TRBJ2-6 | TRBV5-4 | CASSSVVGAGANVLTF
TRBJ2-5 | TRBV19 | CASSPRQAYQETQYF
TRBJ2-3 | TRBV25-1 | CASSDGTTGTDTQYF
TRBJ1-5 | TRBV19 | CASKSLGTGEINQPQHF
TRBJ2-2 | TRBV30 | CAWGVGLALSPESVKTTGELFF
TRBJ1-4 | TRBV7-9 | CASSSFWGQEKLFF
TRBJ2-5 | TRBV7-2 | CASSHASAAQETQYF
TRBJ2-3 | TRBV11-3 | CASSWGQGTDTQYF